This T cell receptor beta chain originates from a study of blood T cell repertoires in COVID-19. Study-level information: Both acute and convalescent COVID-19 samples were obtained from the United States, Italy and Spain. Sample material is recorded as cDNA or gDNA derived from T cells, B-cell-depleted T cells, or PBMCs.

Authors' analysis steps: Amplification of reference gene primers was used by the study to estimate nucleated cell counts. TCRdb's table, derived via immunoSEQ multiplex PCR, lists solely in-frame clones and lacks some. V, J and clone size are taken as reported in that table, and D and trimming were inferred from the DNA itself. The sample shows around 130,000 clones, around 80% of them seen only once. The germline V gene has CDR1 LNHDA and CDR2 SQIVND (reference sequence). The CDR3 consists of 12 residues. Trimming pared 7 bases from V and 3 bases from J, leaving 7 bases between. The sample was peripheral blood. This TCR derives from a human donor in a cohort sampled during active COVID-19. V is TRBV19 and J is TRBJ1-5; D is ambiguous. The CDR3, as DNA: TGTGCCAGTACCCAGAACAATCAGCCCCAGCATTTT. Its protein product is CASTQNNQPQHF.